This T cell receptor beta chain was recorded in a study of OX40 agonist ivuxolimab in advanced cancers. About the research overall: With a range of roughly 23 to 90, age averaged roughly 60 years, and about 83% were male.

Systemic immunosuppression or autoimmune disease history was grounds to exclude patients. CDR1 is MNHEY and CDR2 is SVGAGI in the germline V gene. With V trimmed by 6 bases and J by 5 bases, 5 bases remained unmatched. This CDR3 region has 15 residues. Clones were read by immunoSEQ multiplex PCR, and TCRdb kept only the in-frame ones, dropping some. The sample consists of around 93,000 clones, around 87% of them appearing once. This receptor was obtained from an adult with an advanced solid tumor such as melanoma, head and neck, liver or kidney cancer. The sample in question was CD4+ or CD8+ T cells sorted from blood, obtained in a trial of the OX40 agonist ivuxolimab. The chain couples TRBV6-5 to TRBJ2-5; 14 nucleotides line up with TRBD2. CDR3 nucleotide sequence: TGTGCCAGCAGGCGACTAGCGGGGGGGAGGGAGACCCAGTACTTC. Its translation: CASRRLAGGRETQYF.